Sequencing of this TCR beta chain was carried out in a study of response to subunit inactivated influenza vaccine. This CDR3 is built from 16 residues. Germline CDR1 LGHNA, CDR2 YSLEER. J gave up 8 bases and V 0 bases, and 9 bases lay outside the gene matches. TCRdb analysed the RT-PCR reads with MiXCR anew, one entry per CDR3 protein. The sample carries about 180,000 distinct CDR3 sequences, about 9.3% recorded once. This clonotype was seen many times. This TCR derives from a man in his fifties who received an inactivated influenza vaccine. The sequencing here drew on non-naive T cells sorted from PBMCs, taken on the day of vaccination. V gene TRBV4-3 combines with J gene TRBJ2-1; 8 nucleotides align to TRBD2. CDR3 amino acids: CASSQDFGRVLDEQFF. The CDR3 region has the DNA TGCGCCAGCAGCCAAGATTTCGGGAGGGTCTTGGATGAGCAGTTCTTC.